A selection of T cell receptor beta chains follows, all from one sample in a study of cytomegalovirus exposure and HLA in healthy donors. TCRdb's copy holds only in-frame clones and misses some; the assay was immunoSEQ multiplex PCR. The table includes 90,000 to 130,000 clones, about 61% detected once. Source material: PBMCs. These receptors were taken from a woman aged 25 to 39 in good health and CMV-seronegative. Each CDR3 is given with its conserved first and last residue. The D gene is left open where the match is weak. Expanded clones get a size class; other rows say once, few or many, or leave the size out.

>few|TRBD1|TRBJ1-4|TRBV5-6
TGTGCCAGCAGCTTGGGGGGGACAGGGATTAATGAAAAACTGTTTTTT
CASSLGGTGINEKLFF
>-|-|TRBJ2-7|TRBV25-1
TGTGCCAGCAGTGAGTTCCCCGACAGTATCCACGAGCAGTACTTC
CASSEFPDSIHEQYF
>-|TRBD1|TRBJ2-1|TRBV10-1
TGCGCCAGCAGTTCCGGGACAGGGAACTACAATGAGCAGTTCTTC
CASSSGTGNYNEQFF
>-|-|TRBJ1-5|TRBV4-3
TGCGCCAGCAGCCAAGACAGGGGTCAGCCCCAGCATTTT
CASSQDRGQPQHF
>once|-|TRBJ1-4|TRBV28
TGTGCCAGCAACAGCAGACAGGTTGCAACTAATGAAAAACTGTTTTTT
CASNSRQVATNEKLFF
>-|-|TRBJ2-2|TRBV19
TGTGCCAGTAGTACAGACCTCCTGGCCACCGGGGAGCTGTTTTTT
CASSTDLLATGELFF
>once|-|TRBJ1-1|TRBV7-9
TGTGCCAGCAGCTTATATAGTGCTGGGCCCAACACTGAAGCTTTCTTT
CASSLYSAGPNTEAFF
>-|TRBD2|TRBJ2-2|TRBV27
TGTGCCAGCGGGGGGGGACTAACGAACACCGGGGAGCTGTTTTTT
CASGGGLTNTGELFF
>-|TRBD1|TRBJ1-2|TRBV6-5
TGTGCCAGCAGCCTCGGGACAGAGGGAGATGGCTACACCTTC
CASSLGTEGDGYTF
>-|TRBD1|TRBJ2-1|TRBV9
TGTGCCAGCAGCGGCCGGACAGGTTGGTCCCAACGAGATGGTGAGCAGTTCTTC
CASSGRTGWSQRDGEQFF